These 19 T cell receptor beta chains were all obtained from the same sample, sequenced in a study of cytotoxic CD8 clonotypes in ibrutinib-treated CLL. The protocol was immunoSEQ multiplex PCR, while the TCRdb copy is restricted to in-frame clones and leaves out a portion. The data contain about 36,000 clones, 71% of them singletons. Sequenced material: PBMCs, taken at disease progression, from a patient treated with ibrutinib. These receptors all come from a human donor with chronic lymphocytic leukemia.

In nucleotides, the CDR3 is TGTGCCAGCAGTAGTACTAGCGGGCAAGAGACCCAGTACTTC. Protein sequence: CASSSTSGQETQYF. The chain employs TRBV2 and TRBJ2-5, with 9 bases that match TRBD2. V dropped 5 bases and J dropped 2; count of bases not matched to a gene: 3. The CDR3 runs 14 residues. Germline CDR1 is SNHLY and CDR2 is FYNNEI.

The chain is built from TRBV5-8 and TRBJ1-6; D unclear. The CDR3 length is 15 residues. Germline loops: CDR1 SGHTS, CDR2 YDEGEE. Deletions cut 4 bases from V and 9 bases from J, with 17 bases between. Here the CDR3 reads CASSLHGSGSSPLHF. The CDR3 nucleotides read TGTGCCAGCAGCCTCCACGGGAGCGGTAGTTCACCCCTCCACTTT.

This clone was seen more than once but under ten times. The CDR3 loop is CASSQEAGGYYEQYF. CDR3 coding DNA: TGTGCCAGCAGCCAAGAGGCGGGAGGGTACTACGAGCAGTACTTC. The rearrangement joins TRBV14 to TRBJ2-7; 9 positions agree with TRBD2. Trimming cost V 0 bases and J 3 bases; bases outside gene matches: 3. The CDR3 spans 15 residues. Germline values: CDR1 SGHDN, CDR2 FVKESK.

The rearrangement links TRBV30 to TRBJ2-1; 13 bases are a match to TRBD2. Germline-derived CDR1 and CDR2 are GTSNPN and SVGIG (reference sequence). The CDR3 length is 19 residues. J lost 0 bases, V lost 0 bases, and 8 bases had no gene match. CDR3 in amino acids: CAWSVPGTSGESSYNEQFF. The CDR3 nucleotides are TGTGCCTGGAGTGTACCCGGGACTAGCGGGGAAAGCTCCTACAATGAGCAGTTCTTC.

CDR3 loop: CASSLTGGQETQYF. The CDR3 DNA follows: TGCGCCAGCAGCTTAACAGGGGGACAAGAGACCCAGTACTTC. The chain uses TRBV5-1 and TRBJ2-5, with TRBD1 identical over 8 bases. Per the germline V gene, CDR1 is SGHRS and CDR2 is YFSETQ. Losses at the gene ends were 2 bases for V and 2 bases for J; bases not matched to a gene: 2. CDR3 length: 14 amino acids.

The V gene is TRBV29-1, the J gene TRBJ1-2; a possible D gene is TRBD1 (5 bases). V was pared by 4 bases and J by 2 bases, with 17 bases between. The CDR3 runs to 15 residues. CDR1 SQVTM and CDR2 ANQGSEA come from the germline V gene. Written as DNA, the CDR3 is TGCAGCGTTGGGGGGGGGAGGTCCCCAAACTATGGCTACACCTTC. Its translation: CSVGGGRSPNYGYTF.

CDR3 DNA sequence: TGTGCCACCAGTTTGTGGCGGGGGCCTGGAGATACGCAGTATTTT. Translating it yields CATSLWRGPGDTQYF. The chain combines TRBV15 with TRBJ2-3; TRBD2 might be the D (7 bases). The CDR3 totals 15 residues. Trimming stripped 6 bases from V and 5 bases from J, with 18 bases between. Germline CDR1 reads LNHNV; CDR2 reads YYDKDF (reference sequence).

This clone was observed a handful of times. An end of the junction does not agree with germline; a read error may underlie this. The rearrangement uses TRBV29-1 and TRBJ2-1; 10 bases agree with TRBD2. Germline V gene sequence: CDR1 SQVTM, CDR2 ANQGSEA. The CDR3 has 12 amino acids. CDR3 sequence: CSGGSSYNEQFF. The CDR3 DNA is TGTAGCGGGGGGAGCTCCTACAATGAGCAGTTCTTC.

The V gene is TRBV5-1, the J gene TRBJ1-1; 7 nucleotides agree with TRBD1. The V and J ends lost 4 bases and 0 bases, in that order; junction bases with no gene match: 9. The CDR3 consists of 16 residues. Germline assignment: CDR1 SGHRS and CDR2 YFSETQ. This chain's CDR3 is CASSIEGQRLNTEAFF. The CDR3 bases are TGCGCCAGCAGCATAGAGGGACAGCGACTGAACACTGAAGCTTTCTTT.

Judged by abundance, this clone is medium-sized. The chain combines TRBV19 with TRBJ2-7, with D uncertain. Trimming removed 2 bases from V and 2 bases from J, with 7 bases in between. The CDR3 runs 13 residues. Germline V gene data show CDR1 as LNHDA and CDR2 as SQIVND (reference sequence). The CDR3 coding sequence is TGTGCCAGTAGTATACACGACACCTACGAGCAGTACTTC. Amino acids: CASSIHDTYEQYF.

V gene TRBV5-1 combines with J gene TRBJ2-5; D might be TRBD2 (5 bases). This CDR3 spans 14 amino acids. CDR1 is SGHRS, CDR2 YFSETQ, per germline. Trimming cost V 1 base and J 4 bases, with 11 bases left between them. CDR3 protein: CASSLFEGGETQYF. CDR3 coding DNA: TGCGCCAGCAGCTTGTTCGAGGGCGGAGAGACCCAGTACTTC.

The rearrangement links TRBV7-9 to TRBJ2-2, with D tentatively TRBD2 (5 bases). The CDR3 covers 14 residues. Trimming left V 4 bases short and J 7 bases short, with 13 bases between. In germline, CDR1 is SEHNR, CDR2 FQNEAQ (reference sequence). In DNA, the CDR3 is TGTGCCAGCAGCTCCGGATTTACTAGCGGGGAGCTGTTTTTT. Encoded protein: CASSSGFTSGELFF.

The J gene is TRBJ2-7, the V gene TRBV2; D perhaps matches TRBD2 (5 bases). Germline CDR1 is SNHLY and CDR2 is FYNNEI. Trimming shortened V by 6 bases and J by 5 bases, and 17 bases separated the two germline ends. The CDR3 sequence is 14 residues long. DNA for the CDR3: TGTGCCAGCAGGCTCGTACGGGGTAACAACGAGCAGTACTTC. It is translated as CASRLVRGNNEQYF.

On this clone itself: An end of the junction does not agree with germline; a read error may underlie this. This sample includes further DNA sequences coding for the same CDR3. The chain has TRBV7-6 and TRBJ1-6; D is possibly TRBD1 (6 bases). The CDR3 extends over 16 amino acids. Germline CDR1 and CDR2: SGHVS and FNYEAQ. CDR3 loop: CASSLGQGLRGSPLHF. For the CDR3, the DNA is TGCGCCAGCAGCTTAGGGCAGGGGTTAAGGGGATCACCCCTCCACTTT.

This clone was counted a single time. The chain links TRBV7-9 to TRBJ2-7; 11 nucleotides match TRBD2. The trim removed 5 bases at V and 0 bases at J, leaving 3 bases unmatched. From germline, CDR1 is SEHNR and CDR2 FQNEAQ (reference sequence). The CDR3 loop spans 15 amino acids. CDR3: CASSPTSGSSYEQYF. Here the CDR3 DNA reads TGTGCCAGCAGCCCCACTAGCGGGAGCTCCTACGAGCAGTACTTC.

The chain joins TRBV6-1 to TRBJ2-7, with D tentatively TRBD1 (5 bases). In germline, CDR1 is MNHNS, CDR2 SASEGT. Trimming stripped 3 bases from V and 4 bases from J, with 16 bases between. The CDR3 length is 15 residues. CDR3 nucleotides: TGTGCCAGCAGTGAGGAAGGAGACAGCCCTTACGAGCAGTACTTC. It specifies CASSEEGDSPYEQYF.

A remark on this clone: A much larger clonotype is one base distant, so this may be a read error. This chain connects TRBV7-8 to TRBJ2-2; TRBD1 is a possible D gene (6 bases). This CDR3 is built from 15 residues. Per germline, CDR1 SGHVS and CDR2 FQNEAQ. The V end lost 2 bases, the J end lost 6 bases, and 13 bases lay between the germline ends. CDR3 in amino acids: CASSLYMGAAGELFF. The CDR3 region has the DNA TGTGCCAGCAGCTTATACATGGGGGCGGCCGGGGAGCTGTTTTTT.

This clone was counted at least ten times. The chain employs TRBV5-1 and TRBJ1-2; perhaps TRBD1 as D (5 bases). In germline, CDR1 is SGHRS, CDR2 YFSETQ. V gave up 5 bases and J gave up 1 base, with 12 bases separating them. CDR3 length: 14 residues. The CDR3 reads CASREETVNYGYTF. The CDR3 region has the DNA TGCGCCAGCAGAGAGGAGACAGTTAACTATGGCTACACCTTC.

This clone is medium-sized (0.01 to 0.1%) in the sample. The rearrangement links TRBV4-1 to TRBJ1-2; D gene unclear. Germline CDR1 is MGHRA and CDR2 is YSYEKL. The ends were cut back, 0 bases at V and 6 bases at J, with 17 bases in the middle. The CDR3 runs 16 residues. The CDR3 protein is CASSQDTSGLRDGYTF. In DNA, the CDR3 is TGCGCCAGCAGCCAAGATACGTCAGGTCTCCGCGATGGCTACACCTTC.